The rows below give T cell receptor beta chains drawn from one sample of a study of blood T cell repertoires in COVID-19. Here immunoSEQ multiplex PCR was the method, and the copy in TCRdb shows in-frame clones only, minus some. The sample consists of some 150,000 clones, around 88% of them appearing once. The sequencing input was peripheral blood. All receptors derive from a man aged 55 to 70 with active or convalescent COVID-19. Both conserved end residues are part of each CDR3. The order of the fields is D gene, clone size, V gene, J gene, CDR3 DNA, CDR3 protein. A D gene is named only where the DNA matches it firmly. Only part of the rows carry a size: once, few, many, or a class if the clone is expanded.

TRBD2	.	TRBV6-6	TRBJ2-3	TGTGCCAGCAGCGTAGCGGGAGCCGGCGGGGGAGATACGCAGTATTTT	CASSVAGAGGGDTQYF
.	.	TRBV19	TRBJ1-5	TGTGCCAGTAGTGTCCGGGACATTAGCAATCAGCCCCAGCATTTT	CASSVRDISNQPQHF
.	few	TRBV5-5	TRBJ1-3	TGTGCCAGCAGCCGCCACGACACCGGCGGGGGAAACACCATATATTTT	CASSRHDTGGGNTIYF
.	.	TRBV4-3	TRBJ1-2	TGCGCCAGCAGCCAAGAAGGCGGACAGTGGGGCTACACCTTC	CASSQEGGQWGYTF
.	.	TRBV7-2	TRBJ1-3	TGTGCCAGCAGCTTAGATGGAGGGGACACCATATATTTT	CASSLDGGDTIYF
TRBD1	.	TRBV9	TRBJ2-1	TGTGCCAGCAGCGGATCCGGGACAGGGAGCTCCTACAATGAGCAGTTCTTC	CASSGSGTGSSYNEQFF
TRBD2	.	TRBV19	TRBJ2-1	TGTGCCAGTACCGATAGCGGGGGGTATAACAATGAGCAGTTCTTC	CASTDSGGYNNEQFF
.	.	TRBV11-2	TRBJ1-5	TGTGCCAGCAGCTCCAGGGATCAGCCCCAGCATTTT	CASSSRDQPQHF
TRBD1	.	TRBV15	TRBJ2-1	TGTGCCACCAGCAGAAGACAGGGCGGCGGCAATGAGCAGTTCTTC	CATSRRQGGGNEQFF
.	.	TRBV11-2	TRBJ2-1	TGTGCCAGCAGCCCGAGAGGGGCGGGATGGAGCTTGGAGCAGTTCTTC	CASSPRGAGWSLEQFF
TRBD1	.	TRBV9	TRBJ1-1	TGTGCCAGCAGCGTAGCAGGACAGGGGACTGAAGCTTTCTTT	CASSVAGQGTEAFF
.	.	TRBV27	TRBJ1-1	TGTGCCAGCAGTTTACAGTCGGGCAGGGGGAACACTGAAGCTTTCTTT	CASSLQSGRGNTEAFF
.	.	TRBV30	TRBJ1-2	TGTGCCTGGAGTGTAATGGGCATCTATGGCTACACCTTC	CAWSVMGIYGYTF
.	.	TRBV6-2/TRBV6-3	TRBJ2-1	TGTGCCAGCAGTGACACAGGGAGAGGTGAGCAGTTCTTC	CASSDTGRGEQFF
TRBD1	few	TRBV5-1	TRBJ1-4	TGCGCCAGCAGCGCCACAGGGGTTGGTAATGAAAAACTGTTTTTT	CASSATGVGNEKLFF
TRBD1	.	TRBV2	TRBJ1-2	TGTGCCAGCAGCCTGGGACAGGGGCAGTACTATGGCTACACCTTC	CASSLGQGQYYGYTF
.	once	TRBV6-1	TRBJ2-7	TGTGCCAGCAGTGAGACCCGGGATGCTCGGTACTTC	CASSETRDARYF
.	.	TRBV13	TRBJ2-3	TGTGCCAGCAGCTTTGGAGGGCAGTCCACAGATACGCAGTATTTT	CASSFGGQSTDTQYF
.	.	TRBV5-1	TRBJ2-2	TGCGCCAGCAGCCAGCCCCTTCGGGTTGGGACAAACACCGGGGAGCTGTTTTTT	CASSQPLRVGTNTGELFF
TRBD1	.	TRBV6-5	TRBJ1-4	TGTGCCAGCAGTTTGGCACAGGGGATTGAAAAACTGTTTTTT	CASSLAQGIEKLFF
.	.	TRBV6-2/TRBV6-3	TRBJ1-1	TGTGCCAGCAGTTACTTCGTGAGTGAAGCTTTCTTT	CASSYFVSEAFF
.	.	TRBV7-2	TRBJ1-2	TGTGCCAGCAGCTTAGACTCACGGGGTTCTAACTATGGCTACACCTTC	CASSLDSRGSNYGYTF
TRBD2	.	TRBV5-5	TRBJ2-4	TGTGCCAGCAGTTTGACTAGCGGGGGCCTCGGAGCCAAAAACATTCAGTACTTC	CASSLTSGGLGAKNIQYF
TRBD1	.	TRBV13	TRBJ2-7	TGTGCCAGCAGCGGGCGGACAGGAACCTACGAGCAGTACTTC	CASSGRTGTYEQYF
TRBD1	.	TRBV27	TRBJ1-1	TGTGCCAGCAGGACAGGGAGTGGAACTGAAGCTTTCTTT	CASRTGSGTEAFF
.	.	TRBV3-1/TRBV3-2	TRBJ2-7	TGTGCCAGCAGCCAAGATTACCGAGTCTACGAGCAGTACTTC	CASSQDYRVYEQYF
.	.	TRBV24-1	TRBJ1-5	TGTGCCACCAGTCGGGGTGGGGGCGGTCAGCCCCAGCATTTT	CATSRGGGGQPQHF
TRBD2	.	TRBV5-4	TRBJ2-5	TGTGCCAGCAGCGCGGCTAGCGGGGTGCGGCAAGAGACCCAGTACTTC	CASSAASGVRQETQYF
.	.	TRBV11-2	TRBJ1-6	TGTGCCAGCAGCTTATTTGGGGCCACGGAATCACCCCTCCACTTT	CASSLFGATESPLHF
TRBD1	few	TRBV28	TRBJ1-2	TGTGCCAGCAGTCTAGGGACAGGGATTGACTATGGCTACACCTTC	CASSLGTGIDYGYTF
.	.	TRBV19	TRBJ1-1	TGTGCCAGTAGTCCCGGAGAATCTTGGAACACTGAAGCTTTCTTT	CASSPGESWNTEAFF
.	.	TRBV6-1	TRBJ1-5	TGTGCCAGCAGTGATCGGCGGGGGGCCAAACAGCCCCAGCATTTT	CASSDRRGAKQPQHF
.	.	TRBV2	TRBJ2-1	TGTGCCAGCAGTGAGCTGGACTACTACAACAATGAGCAGTTCTTC	CASSELDYYNNEQFF
.	.	TRBV4-3	TRBJ1-1	TGCGCCAGCAGCCAACAGGGGTATGAGGGCACTGAAGCTTTCTTT	CASSQQGYEGTEAFF
TRBD2	.	TRBV9	TRBJ2-3	TGTGCCAGCAGCGTAGTAGGACTAGCGGGGGATACGCAGTATTTT	CASSVVGLAGDTQYF
.	.	TRBV3-1/TRBV3-2	TRBJ2-5	TGTGCCAGCAGCCAGTACAGGGGGGGTAAGACCCAGTACTTC	CASSQYRGGKTQYF
TRBD1	.	TRBV3-1/TRBV3-2	TRBJ1-5	TGTGCCAGCAGCCAGGTGAATGTTGGGGACAGCATTTATAGCAATCAGCCCCAGCATTTT	CASSQVNVGDSIYSNQPQHF
.	.	TRBV3-1/TRBV3-2	TRBJ2-7	TGTGCCAGCAGCTCTCTAGTGGCTAGGGAGGCCGAGCAGTACTTC	CASSSLVAREAEQYF
TRBD1	.	TRBV19	TRBJ2-5	TGTGCCAGTAAACCGGGACAGGGGGCGCCGAGAGAGACCCAGTACTTC	CASKPGQGAPRETQYF
TRBD1	.	TRBV6-5	TRBJ1-4	TGTGCCAGCAGTAGAGACAGGGGAGTTGAAAAACTGTTTTTT	CASSRDRGVEKLFF
TRBD1	once	TRBV27	TRBJ2-3	TGTGCCAGCAGCCCAGGGGGCAGGAAAGATACGCAGTATTTT	CASSPGGRKDTQYF
.	.	TRBV7-6	TRBJ1-3	TGTGCCAGCAGTTCCCCGGGACACTCTGGAAACACCATATATTTT	CASSSPGHSGNTIYF
.	.	TRBV6-6	TRBJ1-1	TGTGCCAGCAGTACCGCCGGGGAAGCTTTCTTT	CASSTAGEAFF
.	.	TRBV19	TRBJ2-7	TGTGCCAGTAGTATGGGAGCGGGTTCGGTCTACGAGCAGTACTTC	CASSMGAGSVYEQYF
.	.	TRBV3-1/TRBV3-2	TRBJ1-4	TGTGCCAGCAGCCAAGGGTCCGGTACCTATCAAAAACTGTTTTTT	CASSQGSGTYQKLFF
TRBD2	.	TRBV4-1	TRBJ2-7	TGCGCCAGCAGCCAGAGCCCGGGACTAGCTACGTCCGAGCAGTACTTC	CASSQSPGLATSEQYF
TRBD2	.	TRBV6-4	TRBJ2-2	TGTGCCAGCAAGCGGGATAACACCGGGGAGCTGTTTTTT	CASKRDNTGELFF
.	.	TRBV27	TRBJ1-5	TGTGCCAGCAGTCCTGGACAGATCTCTATTCAGCCCCAGCATTTT	CASSPGQISIQPQHF
TRBD1	.	TRBV5-4	TRBJ1-2	TGTGCCAGCAGCTTAAACAGGGGAGTCTATGGCTACACCTTC	CASSLNRGVYGYTF
.	.	TRBV5-4	TRBJ2-7	TGTGCCAGCAGCTTCCAGGGCTCCTACGAGCAGTACTTC	CASSFQGSYEQYF